Included here is one T cell receptor (beta chain) sequence, with context. This sample includes further DNA sequences coding for the same CDR3. TCRdb keeps only in-frame clones here, not all; method: immunoSEQ multiplex PCR. The sample has around 380,000 clones, about 80% seen once. This sample is drawn from a study of blood T cell repertoires in COVID-19. On the study more broadly: PBMCs, B-cell-depleted T cells, or T cells were the source of the cDNA or gDNA that made up the material.

Trimming took 2 bases from V and 0 from J, leaving 8 bases between them. Germline CDR1 and CDR2: SGHNT and YYREEE (reference sequence). CDR3 length: 14 amino acids. The chain recombines TRBV5-4 with TRBJ1-1, with D hard to call. Sequenced sample: peripheral blood. The receptor was derived from a human donor with acute or convalescent COVID-19. The donor label of this sample is uncertain. CDR3 DNA: TGTGCCAGCAGCTTAAGACAAATGAACACTGAAGCTTTCTTT. This gives the protein CASSLRQMNTEAFF.